This is a list of T cell receptor beta chains from one sample in a study of human T cells and chemical hapten exposure. MiXCR, applied by TCRdb to the RACE reads, yields one record per CDR3 protein. The repertoire holds over 30,000 distinct CDR3 sequences, with roughly 9.5% as singletons. The specimen was whole blood, collected in connection with sensitization to the hapten diphenylcyclopropenone (DPC). These receptors were collected from a man aged 50 to 60 with alopecia areata. Some clones in this sample may be carry-over from other donors' samples. Each CDR3 is given with its conserved first and last residue. A D gene is named only where the DNA matches it firmly. Part of the rows lack a size; the others show once, few, many or a class for expanded clones.

j_gene,v_gene,d_gene,abundance,CDR3nt,CDR3aa
TRBJ2-1,TRBV7-2,NA,NA,TGTGCCAGCAGCTTGAGAGGGAACACCTACAATGAGCAGTTCTTC,CASSLRGNTYNEQFF
TRBJ2-1,TRBV10-3,TRBD1,many,TGTGCCATCAGTCCGGGACAGGGGTTGAATGAGCAGTTCTTC,CAISPGQGLNEQFF
TRBJ2-6,TRBV5-1,NA,many,TGCGCCACCGCGACAGGATTTAGATCCGGGGCCAACGTCCTGACTTTC,CATATGFRSGANVLTF
TRBJ2-1,TRBV7-8,NA,NA,TGTGCCAGCAGCTTTGTCAGGGTCCCTCTCAGCGATGAGCAGTTCTTC,CASSFVRVPLSDEQFF
TRBJ1-3,TRBV7-9,NA,many,TGTGCCAGCAGCCGCCCAGACTCTGGAAACACCATATATTTT,CASSRPDSGNTIYF
TRBJ2-7,TRBV28,TRBD2,many,TGTGCCAGCAGTTTAGTGGCGGGAGCGTCCTACGAGCAGTACTTC,CASSLVAGASYEQYF
TRBJ1-1,TRBV11-2,NA,few,TGTGCCAGCAGCCGCAGGGATAACACTGAAGCTTTCTTT,CASSRRDNTEAFF
TRBJ1-1,TRBV4-3,NA,medium-sized,TGCGCCAGCAGCCCCGAAACGGGGAACACTGAAGCTTTCTTT,CASSPETGNTEAFF
TRBJ1-4,TRBV19,NA,few,TGTGCCAGTAGTATCAGGAGGGAGACAACCAATGAAAAACTGTTTTTT,CASSIRRETTNEKLFF
TRBJ2-7,TRBV2,NA,NA,TGTGCCAGCAGTCTTGACAGGCGACGCACCTACGAGCAGTACTTC,CASSLDRRRTYEQYF
TRBJ2-7,TRBV25-1,NA,many,TGTGCCAGCAGGAGATTCTACGAGCAGTACTTC,CASRRFYEQYF
TRBJ1-1,TRBV15,TRBD1,many,TGTGCCACCAGCAGTGGACAGGGGAACACTGAAGCTTTCTTT,CATSSGQGNTEAFF
TRBJ1-4,TRBV28,TRBD1,many,TGTGCCAGCAGCTTCCCACAGGGGCCTAATGAAAAACTGTTTTTT,CASSFPQGPNEKLFF
TRBJ2-7,TRBV29-1,NA,medium-sized,TGCAGCGTTTTCTTGACTGGGCAGACCTCCTACGAGCAGTACTTC,CSVFLTGQTSYEQYF
TRBJ2-7,TRBV28,NA,few,TGTGCCAGCAGTCCCCCCAACCTCGGGTCCTACGAGCAGTACTTC,CASSPPNLGSYEQYF
TRBJ2-6,TRBV5-4,NA,few,TGTGCCAGCAGCTTGGCCCGGATGTTAAACTCTGGGGCCAACGTCCTGACTTTC,CASSLARMLNSGANVLTF
TRBJ2-1,TRBV18,NA,NA,TGTGCCAGCTCCCGAGGGCAGGGGAACAATGAGCAGTTCTTC,CASSRGQGNNEQFF
TRBJ1-1,TRBV7-9,NA,few,TGTGCCAGCAGCACTACCATGGTGAGGACTGAAGCTTTCTTT,CASSTTMVRTEAFF
TRBJ2-1,TRBV19,NA,NA,TGTGCCAGTAGTATAGTATTCCGGGAGTCCTACAATGAGCAGTTCTTC,CASSIVFRESYNEQFF
TRBJ2-5,TRBV7-9,NA,many,TGTGCCAGCAGCTTAGTAGGGGGCCAAGAGACCCAGTACTTC,CASSLVGGQETQYF
TRBJ1-2,TRBV28,TRBD1,many,TGTGCCAGCAGTCCGGGACAGGGGGTTGGCTACACCTTC,CASSPGQGVGYTF
TRBJ2-1,TRBV5-1,NA,many,TGCGCCAGCAGCGTACAGGTCAATGAGCAGTTCTTC,CASSVQVNEQFF
TRBJ2-3,TRBV27,TRBD1,NA,TGTGCCAGCAGTTCTCCTCAGGGGGCTCGGGATACGCAGTATTTT,CASSSPQGARDTQYF
TRBJ1-1,TRBV7-3,NA,NA,TGTGCCAGCAGCTTAACTAAGGGGACTGAAGCTTTCTTT,CASSLTKGTEAFF
TRBJ2-1,TRBV29-1,NA,many,TGCAGCGTTGGACAAGGCGGTTACAATGAGCAGTTCTTC,CSVGQGGYNEQFF
TRBJ2-3,TRBV10-3,NA,many,TGTGCCATCATGGATAGCGTAGTGACAGATACGCAGTATTTT,CAIMDSVVTDTQYF
TRBJ2-7,TRBV7-8,NA,many,TGTGCCAGCAGCTCCAAGTTCAGAAAGAGCTCCTACGAGCAGTACTTC,CASSSKFRKSSYEQYF
TRBJ2-2,TRBV6-5,TRBD2,NA,TGTGCCAGCAAAGAAGCGGGAGTACGTACCGGGGAGCTGTTTTTT,CASKEAGVRTGELFF
TRBJ1-2,TRBV7-2,TRBD1,many,TGTGCCAGCAGCTTACAATGGGACAGCAATCATGGCTACACCTTC,CASSLQWDSNHGYTF
TRBJ2-1,TRBV9,NA,many,TGTGCCAGCAGCGGCGCGGAGACCCCCTACAATGAGCAGTTCTTC,CASSGAETPYNEQFF
TRBJ1-6,TRBV18,NA,few,TGTGCCAGCTCACCGAACCGGAATTCACCCCTCCACTTT,CASSPNRNSPLHF
TRBJ2-5,TRBV9,TRBD1,few,TGTGCCAGCAGCGTCAACAGGGGCCAAGAGACCCAGTACTTC,CASSVNRGQETQYF